This TCR beta chain was sequenced in a study of blood T cell repertoires in COVID-19. Turning to the study itself: The United States, Italy and Spain supplied acute and convalescent COVID-19 samples. The analysed material was cDNA or gDNA that came from T cells, B-cell-depleted T cells, or PBMCs.

The V gene lost 8 bases and the J gene lost 0 bases, with 11 bases spanning the gap. Per the germline V gene, CDR1 is SNHLY and CDR2 is FYNNEI. This CDR3 region has 13 residues. Per the original methods: Quantification of nucleated cells was approximated via reference gene primer amplification. TCRdb keeps only in-frame clones here, not all; method: immunoSEQ multiplex PCR. V and J calls and clone size are given by that table; D and trimming were obtained from the DNA. The sample shows a few hundred thousand clones, more than 75% of them seen only once. The specimen sequenced was peripheral blood. This sequence joins TRBV2 and TRBJ2-7; D possibly corresponds to TRBD2 (6 bases). The sequence was obtained from a woman aged 45-60 years with acute or convalescent COVID-19. This chain's CDR3 is CASAEGFSYEQYF. Written as DNA, the CDR3 is TGTGCCAGCGCGGAGGGGTTCTCCTACGAGCAGTACTTC.